This T cell receptor (beta chain) is from a study of Graves' ophthalmopathy and Graves' hyperthyroidism. Study overall: Blood was drawn at initial diagnosis, before any treatment.

Moderate-to-severe activity, with CAS ≥3, NOSPECS ≥4 and duration under 3 months, characterized the donors with ophthalmopathy. Orbital computed tomography and thyroid ultrasound, along with TRAb, serum thyroxine and clinical symptoms, underpinned diagnosis. This clonotype came up a few times. RNA transcripts yielded amplified TCR beta CDR3 regions. The first-round RT-PCR employed HTBI primers together with the Qiagen OneStep RT-PCR kit. A multiplex PCR was then performed as the second round. TCRdb recomputed calls from the multiplex PCR reads with MiXCR, one row per CDR3 protein. The table records 150,000 to 200,000 distinct CDR3 sequences, approximately 40% of them present only once. Trimming left V 5 bases short and J 5 bases short, with 15 bases between. The CDR3 is made up of 14 amino acids. Germline V gene lookup returns CDR1 SEHNR and CDR2 FQNEAQ (reference sequence).

This clonotype was obtained from a young man with Graves' ophthalmopathy. This chain connects TRBV7-9 to TRBJ2-5; D remains unclear. Sequenced material: peripheral blood. CDR3 protein: CASSPYLSGETQYF. The CDR3 DNA reads TGTGCCAGCAGCCCCTACTTGTCCGGGGAGACCCAGTACTTC. Looking up the rest from reference TRBV7-9 and TRBJ2-5 gives the full variable domain: DTGVSQNPRHKITKRGQNVTFRCDPISEHNRLYWYRQTLGQGPEFLTYFQNEAQLEKSRLLSDRFSAERPKGSFSTLEIQRTEQGDSAMYLCASSPYLSGETQYFGPGTRLLVL.